Listed here is a single T cell receptor (beta chain). What it binds is not known. The data belong to a study of radiation and T cells in renal cell carcinoma. Study overall: Nephrectomy followed 15 Gy stereotactic body radiation by 4 weeks. Broader study findings: In blood, top tumor clones expanded by 2 weeks, shrinking by 4. Pretreatment tumor biopsies were lacking, so baseline clonotypes are unknown.

Sequencing used immunoSEQ multiplex PCR; TCRdb keeps in-frame clones, though not all of them. The sample has about 140,000 clones, less than 90% seen once. CDR1 is SGDLS, CDR2 YYNGEE, per germline. The CDR3 extends over 14 amino acids. The V gene lost 4 bases and the J gene lost 4 bases, with 14 bases spanning the gap. Indicated time point: baseline pretreatment blood. Documented treatment: 15 Gy SBRT to primary tumor, nephrectomy 4 weeks later. Clear cell pathology was present in this patient's renal cell carcinoma. This receptor was taken from a woman aged 45 to 65 with renal cell carcinoma. Material: blood, obtained from a patient whose treatment included radiotherapy and nephrectomy. The J gene is TRBJ2-5, the V gene TRBV9; possible D gene TRBD1, 7 bases. The CDR3 here is CASSSQGGAETQYF. The CDR3 DNA sequence: TGTGCCAGCAGCAGTCAGGGGGGCGCAGAGACCCAGTACTTC.